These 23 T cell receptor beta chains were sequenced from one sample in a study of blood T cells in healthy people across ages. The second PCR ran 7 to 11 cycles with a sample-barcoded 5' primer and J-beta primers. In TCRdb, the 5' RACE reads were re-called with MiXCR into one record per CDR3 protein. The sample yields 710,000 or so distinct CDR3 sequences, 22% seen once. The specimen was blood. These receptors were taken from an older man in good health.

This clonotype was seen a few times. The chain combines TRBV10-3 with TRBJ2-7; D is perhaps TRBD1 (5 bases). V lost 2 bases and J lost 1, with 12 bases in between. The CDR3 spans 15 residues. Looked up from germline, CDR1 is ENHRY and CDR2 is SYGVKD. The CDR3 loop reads CAISEQGRHSYEQYF. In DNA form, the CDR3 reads TGTGCCATCAGTGAGCAGGGCAGACATTCCTACGAGCAGTACTTC.

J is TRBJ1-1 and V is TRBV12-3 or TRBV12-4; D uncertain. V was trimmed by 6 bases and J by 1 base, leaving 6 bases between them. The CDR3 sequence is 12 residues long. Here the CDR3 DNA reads TGTGCCAGCAGGATCAGGAACACTGAAGCTTTCTTT. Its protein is CASRIRNTEAFF.

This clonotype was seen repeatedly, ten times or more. In DNA, the CDR3 is TGCAGCGTTGAGAAGAGCGGGAGTTTCGCAGATACGCAGTATTTT. Its protein product is CSVEKSGSFADTQYF. The chain couples TRBV29-1 to TRBJ2-3; TRBD2 matches at 8 bases. The V gene end was trimmed by 3 bases and the J gene end by 4 bases; junction bases not matched to a gene: 9. The CDR3 spans 15 residues. The V gene's germline CDR1 is SQVTM and CDR2 ANQGSEA.

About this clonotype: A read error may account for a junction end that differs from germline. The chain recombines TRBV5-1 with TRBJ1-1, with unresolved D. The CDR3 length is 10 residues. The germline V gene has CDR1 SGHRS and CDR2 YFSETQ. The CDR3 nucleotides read TGCGCCAGCAGCTTGGATGGACGGTCCTTT. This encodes CASSLDGRSF.

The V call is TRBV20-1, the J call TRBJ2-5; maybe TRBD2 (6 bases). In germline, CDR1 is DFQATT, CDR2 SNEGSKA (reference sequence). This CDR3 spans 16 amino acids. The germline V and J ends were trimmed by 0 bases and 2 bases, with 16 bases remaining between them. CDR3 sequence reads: CSARDGGLRIQETQYF. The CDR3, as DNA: TGCAGTGCTAGAGATGGGGGACTGAGAATTCAAGAGACCCAGTACTTC.

The chain's CDR3 is CASSLGPSPNTEAFF. The CDR3 bases are TGTGCCAGCAGTTTGGGCCCCTCCCCGAACACTGAAGCTTTCTTT. This chain links TRBV12-3 or TRBV12-4 with TRBJ1-1; D remains ambiguous. Trimming took off 3 bases at V and 1 base at J, with 12 bases between the two ends. The length of the CDR3 is 15 residues.

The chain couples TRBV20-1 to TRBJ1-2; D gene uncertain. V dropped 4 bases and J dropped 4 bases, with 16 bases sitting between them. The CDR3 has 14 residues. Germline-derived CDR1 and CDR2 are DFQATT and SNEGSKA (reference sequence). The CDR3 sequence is CSATPKLSGYGYTF. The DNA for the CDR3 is TGCAGTGCTACCCCGAAATTGAGCGGCTATGGCTACACCTTC.

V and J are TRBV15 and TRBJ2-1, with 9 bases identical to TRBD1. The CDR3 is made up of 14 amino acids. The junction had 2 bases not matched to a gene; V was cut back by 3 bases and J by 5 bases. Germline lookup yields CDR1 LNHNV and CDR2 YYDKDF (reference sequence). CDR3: CATSSTGGHNEQFF. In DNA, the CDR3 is TGTGCCACCAGCAGCACAGGGGGCCACAATGAGCAGTTCTTC.

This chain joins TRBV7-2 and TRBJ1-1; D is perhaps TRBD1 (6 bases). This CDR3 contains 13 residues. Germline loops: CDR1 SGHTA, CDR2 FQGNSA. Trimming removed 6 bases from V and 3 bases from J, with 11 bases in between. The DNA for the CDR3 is TGTGCCAGCAGGTTTACAGGGCACACTGAAGCTTTCTTT. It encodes CASRFTGHTEAFF.

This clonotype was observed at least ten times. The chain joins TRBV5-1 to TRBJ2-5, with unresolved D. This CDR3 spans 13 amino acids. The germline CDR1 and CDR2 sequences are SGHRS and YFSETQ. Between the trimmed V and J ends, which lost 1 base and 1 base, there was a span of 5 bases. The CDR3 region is CASSLSVQETQYF. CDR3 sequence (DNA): TGCGCCAGCAGCTTGTCAGTCCAAGAGACCCAGTACTTC.

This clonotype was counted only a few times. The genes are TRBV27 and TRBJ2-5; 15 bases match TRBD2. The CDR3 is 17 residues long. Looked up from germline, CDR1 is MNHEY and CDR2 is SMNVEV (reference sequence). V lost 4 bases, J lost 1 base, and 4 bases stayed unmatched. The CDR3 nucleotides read TGTGCCAGCAGTTGGACTAGCGGGGGGGCAGCCCAAGAGACCCAGTACTTC. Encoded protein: CASSWTSGGAAQETQYF.

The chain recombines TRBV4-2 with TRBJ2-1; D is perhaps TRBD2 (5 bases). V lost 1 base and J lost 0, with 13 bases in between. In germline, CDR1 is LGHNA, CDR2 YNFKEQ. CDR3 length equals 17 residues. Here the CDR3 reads CASSQAADTSSYNEQFF. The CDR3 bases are TGTGCCAGCAGCCAAGCGGCAGATACTAGCTCCTACAATGAGCAGTTCTTC.

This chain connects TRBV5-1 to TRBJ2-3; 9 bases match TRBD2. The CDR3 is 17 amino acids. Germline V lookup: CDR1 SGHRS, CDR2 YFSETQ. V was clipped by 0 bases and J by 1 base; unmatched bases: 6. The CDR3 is CASSLVASGDRTDTQYF. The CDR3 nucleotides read TGCGCCAGCAGCTTGGTAGCTAGCGGGGACCGCACAGATACGCAGTATTTT.

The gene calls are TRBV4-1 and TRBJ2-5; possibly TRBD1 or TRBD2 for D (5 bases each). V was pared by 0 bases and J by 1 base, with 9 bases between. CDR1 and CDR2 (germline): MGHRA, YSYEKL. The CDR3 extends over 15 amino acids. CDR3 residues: CASSQEGLAQETQYF. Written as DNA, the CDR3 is TGCGCCAGCAGCCAAGAGGGGCTAGCCCAAGAGACCCAGTACTTC.

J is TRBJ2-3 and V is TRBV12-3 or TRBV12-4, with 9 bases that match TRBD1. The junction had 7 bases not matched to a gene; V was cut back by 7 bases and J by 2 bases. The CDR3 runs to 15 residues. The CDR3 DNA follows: TGTGCCAGCAACACCGGACAGGGGCCCACAGATACGCAGTATTTT. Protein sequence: CASNTGQGPTDTQYF.

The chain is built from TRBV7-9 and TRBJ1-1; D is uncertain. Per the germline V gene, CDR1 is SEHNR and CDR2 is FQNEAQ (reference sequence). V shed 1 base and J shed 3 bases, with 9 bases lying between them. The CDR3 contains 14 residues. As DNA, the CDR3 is TGTGCCAGCAGCTTAGGGTTGAGGGACACTGAAGCTTTCTTT. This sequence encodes CASSLGLRDTEAFF. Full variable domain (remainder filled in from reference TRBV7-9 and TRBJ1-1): DTGVSQNPRHKITKRGQNVTFRCDPISEHNRLYWYRQTLGQGPEFLTYFQNEAQLEKSRLLSDRFSAERPKGSFSTLEIQRTEQGDSAMYLCASSLGLRDTEAFFGQGTRLTVV.

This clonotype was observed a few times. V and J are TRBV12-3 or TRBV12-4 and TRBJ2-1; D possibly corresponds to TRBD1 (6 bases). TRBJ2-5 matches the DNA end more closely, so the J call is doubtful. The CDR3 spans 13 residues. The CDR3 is CASSLGAWETQYF. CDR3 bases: TGTGCCAGCAGTTTGGGGGCCTGGGAGACCCAGTACTTC.

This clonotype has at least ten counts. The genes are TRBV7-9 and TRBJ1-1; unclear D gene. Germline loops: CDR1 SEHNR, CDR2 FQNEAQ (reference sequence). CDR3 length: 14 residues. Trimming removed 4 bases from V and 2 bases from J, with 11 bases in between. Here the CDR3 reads CASSWEQPNTEAFF. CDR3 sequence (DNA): TGTGCCAGCAGCTGGGAACAGCCCAACACTGAAGCTTTCTTT.

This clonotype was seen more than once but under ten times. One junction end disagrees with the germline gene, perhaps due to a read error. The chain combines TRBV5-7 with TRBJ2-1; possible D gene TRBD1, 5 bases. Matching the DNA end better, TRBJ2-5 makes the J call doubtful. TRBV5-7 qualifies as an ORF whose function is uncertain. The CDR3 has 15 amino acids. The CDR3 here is CASNLTDTFQETQYF. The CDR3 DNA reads TGTGCCAGCAACTTGACGGACACTTTCCAAGAGACCCAGTACTTC.

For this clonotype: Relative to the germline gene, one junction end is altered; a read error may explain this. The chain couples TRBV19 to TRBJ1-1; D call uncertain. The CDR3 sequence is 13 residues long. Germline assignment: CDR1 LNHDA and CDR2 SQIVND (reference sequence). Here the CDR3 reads CACSSWRSTEAFF. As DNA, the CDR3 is TGTGCCTGTAGTTCCTGGAGGAGCACTGAAGCTTTCTTT.

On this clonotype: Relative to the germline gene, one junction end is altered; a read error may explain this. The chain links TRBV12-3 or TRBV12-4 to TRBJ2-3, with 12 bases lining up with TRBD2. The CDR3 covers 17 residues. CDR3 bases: TGTGCCAGCAGTTTAGCGCGACTAGCGGGGGTCACAGATACGCGGTATTTT. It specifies CASSLARLAGVTDTRYF.

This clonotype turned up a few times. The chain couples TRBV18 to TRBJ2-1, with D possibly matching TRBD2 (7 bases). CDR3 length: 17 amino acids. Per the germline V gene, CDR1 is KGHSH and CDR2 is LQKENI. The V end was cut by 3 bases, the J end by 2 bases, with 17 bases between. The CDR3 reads CASSPDLGGGTYNEQFF. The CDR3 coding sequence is TGTGCCAGCTCACCGGATTTAGGCGGGGGCACCTACAATGAGCAGTTCTTC.

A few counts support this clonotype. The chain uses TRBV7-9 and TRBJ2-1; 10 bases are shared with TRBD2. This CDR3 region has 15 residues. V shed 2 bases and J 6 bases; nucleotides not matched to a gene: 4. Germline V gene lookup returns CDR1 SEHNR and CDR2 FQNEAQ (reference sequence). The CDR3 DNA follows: TGTGCCAGCAGCTTAAGGACTAGCGGACTCAATGAGCAGTTCTTC. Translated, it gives CASSLRTSGLNEQFF.